A selection of T cell receptor beta chains follows, all from one sample in a study of technical replicates of blood from a handful of donors. Method: immunoSEQ multiplex PCR; TCRdb's copy keeps in-frame clones and lacks some. Among 75,000 to 95,000 clones, around 94% were seen once, and the ten largest hold 0.39%. Sequencing input: T cells isolated from PBMCs. Source of these receptors: a human donor in good health. The CDR3 runs from the conserved cysteine through the conserved F or W. A D gene is named only where the DNA matches it firmly. Clone sizes are given selectively: once, few, many, or a class where the clone is expanded.

V	J	size	D	CDR3	DNA
TRBV4-2	TRBJ2-7	.	.	CASSQVPSTLNEQYF	TGTGCCAGCAGCCAAGTGCCTAGCACTCTGAACGAGCAGTACTTC
TRBV6-5	TRBJ2-1	.	TRBD2	CASSPSGDEQFF	TGTGCCAGCAGTCCCAGCGGGGATGAGCAGTTCTTC
TRBV10-1	TRBJ2-1	.	TRBD2	CASRGLAGGGPYNEQFF	TGCGCCAGCAGGGGACTAGCGGGAGGGGGACCCTACAATGAGCAGTTCTTC
TRBV21-1	TRBJ1-5	.	.	CAPSPLRPGNQPQHF	TGTGCCCCCTCGCCCCTGAGGCCGGGTAATCAGCCCCAGCATTTT
TRBV5-4	TRBJ1-1	few	TRBD1	CASSGQGNTEAFF	TGTGCCAGCAGCGGACAGGGAAACACTGAAGCTTTCTTT
TRBV28	TRBJ1-3	.	.	CASSLSGTGNTIYF	TGTGCCAGCAGTTTATCGGGAACTGGAAACACCATATATTTT
TRBV27	TRBJ1-2	.	.	CASRGLDLNYGYTF	TGTGCCAGCAGGGGCCTCGATCTTAACTATGGCTACACCTTC
TRBV27	TRBJ2-7	.	.	CASSFAGEQYF	TGTGCCAGCAGTTTCGCCGGCGAGCAGTACTTC
TRBV9	TRBJ1-3	.	.	CASSHPMGHDSEFSGNTIYF	TGTGCCAGCAGCCATCCGATGGGGCACGATAGTGAATTCTCTGGAAACACCATATATTTT
TRBV6-5	TRBJ1-1	.	TRBD1	CASRTRGLTEAFF	TGTGCCAGCAGAACCAGGGGGCTCACTGAAGCTTTCTTT
TRBV2	TRBJ2-3	.	.	CASRQITDTQYF	TGTGCCAGCAGACAGATCACAGATACGCAGTATTTT